This T cell receptor (beta chain) came from a study of blood T cell repertoires in COVID-19. On the study more broadly: From the United States, Italy and Spain came samples of acute and convalescent COVID-19. T cells, B-cell-depleted T cells, or PBMCs provided the cDNA or gDNA that served as material.

The authors' processing: Amplification from reference gene primers served as the basis for estimated nucleated cell counts. Measured with immunoSEQ multiplex PCR; TCRdb has only the in-frame clones, and not every one. V and J calls and clone size are as listed in that table; D and trimming were resolved from the DNA. The sample records approximately 300,000 clones, around 83% being singletons. This clone came up once. CDR1 and CDR2 (germline): DFQATT, SNEGSKA (reference sequence). The CDR3 consists of 14 residues. V was shortened by 3 bases and J by 7 bases, with 13 bases between the two germline ends.

The chain links TRBV20-1 to TRBJ1-6; D is unclear. The TCR comes from a woman aged 45 to 65 with acute or convalescent COVID-19. The sample was peripheral blood. This chain's CDR3 is CSASYGRENSPLHF. The CDR3 nucleotides read TGCAGTGCTAGTTACGGCCGGGAAAATTCACCCCTCCACTTT.